Below, 5 T cell receptor beta chains from the same sample are listed, as sequenced in a study of cytomegalovirus exposure and HLA in healthy donors. Primers included in the PCR were 60 Vbeta and 13 Jbeta primers. Using immunoSEQ multiplex PCR, the repertoire was profiled, and TCRdb retains in-frame clones only, with some absent. This sample has 150,000 to 200,000 clones; around 82% occur once, and the top ten carry approximately 13%. Sequenced sample: PBMCs. The source is a woman aged 45-59 years in good health and CMV-seropositive.

The chain has TRBV2 and TRBJ2-1; 9 bases are shared with TRBD1. Germline V CDR1 and CDR2: SNHLY, FYNNEI. The CDR3 is made up of 17 amino acids. The junction had 12 bases not matched to a gene; V was cut back by 0 bases and J by 9 bases. CDR3 loop: CASSEAIPGTGSGEQFF. DNA for the CDR3: TGTGCCAGCAGTGAAGCGATACCCGGGACAGGGTCAGGTGAGCAGTTCTTC. Full variable domain (missing parts from reference TRBV2 and TRBJ2-1): EPEVTQTPSHQVTQMGQEVILRCVPISNHLYFYWYRQILGQKVEFLVSFYNNEISEKSEIFDDQFSVERPDGSNFTLKIRSTKLEDSAMYFCASSEAIPGTGSGEQFFGPGTRLTVL.

This clone was counted a few times. The rearrangement joins TRBV10-3 to TRBJ1-2, with 8 positions matching TRBD1. V dropped 4 bases and J dropped 8; count of bases not matched to a gene: 15. CDR3 length equals 16 residues. Germline V gene sequence: CDR1 ENHRY, CDR2 SYGVKD. The CDR3 region is CAISVDRVNVVTGYTF. The CDR3 DNA reads as TGTGCCATCAGTGTGGACAGGGTAAATGTTGTAACAGGCTACACCTTC.

The chain carries TRBV5-4 and TRBJ2-2, with 8 positions matching TRBD1. CDR1 and CDR2 (germline): SGHNT, YYREEE (reference sequence). Trimming removed 2 bases from V and 7 bases from J; junction bases left unmatched: 4. The CDR3 consists of 14 residues. The CDR3 sequence is CASSLRQGFGELFF. DNA for the CDR3: TGTGCCAGCAGCTTAAGACAGGGGTTCGGGGAGCTGTTTTTT.

On this clone itself: This specimen includes other DNA sequences encoding the same CDR3. The chain employs TRBV9 and TRBJ1-2; D is possibly TRBD1 (6 bases). Between the trimmed V and J ends, which lost 0 bases and 4 bases, there was a span of 10 bases. The CDR3 totals 14 residues. Germline CDR1 reads SGDLS; CDR2 reads YYNGEE. CDR3 region: CASSVAQGSYGYTF. The CDR3 DNA follows: TGTGCCAGCAGCGTAGCGCAGGGGAGCTATGGCTACACCTTC.

The chain carries TRBV12-5 and TRBJ2-7, with 12 positions matching TRBD1. The CDR3 is 15 residues long. V was clipped by 6 bases and J by 2 bases; unmatched bases: 5. Per the germline V gene, CDR1 is LGHNT and CDR2 is FRNRAP. DNA for the CDR3: TGTGCTAGTGGAGGGGGGACAGGGGGCCCCTACGAGCAGTACTTC. Translating gives CASGGGTGGPYEQYF.